Below, 24 T cell receptor beta chains from the same sample are listed, as sequenced in a study of molecular identifiers for immune sequencing clone quantification (dated by TCRdb to 2017 to 2018). The library was produced with PCR. Sequenced using a NextSeq 500. In-frame beta chains were kept once TCRdb had trimmed the public reads at Q25 with fastp and called clones with MiXCR. Rows matching on CDR3 protein sequence are summarized as one entry with the most common DNA and genes. Across this sample there are about 100,000 distinct CDR3 sequences, with under 40% seen only once. The ten top clones hold 4% to 5% of the sample. Material for sequencing was naive CD8+ T cells from blood, with Jurkat cell RNA spiked in. Taken with the paper, the label for cell subset or site translates to: FACS-sorted CD8+CD4-CCR7+CD45RA+ naive T cells. The receptors were sampled from a human donor in good health. Some libraries in this study had Jurkat cell RNA spiked in.

The chain has TRBV28 and TRBJ2-1; 7 nucleotides line up with TRBD2. Germline lookup yields CDR1 MDHEN and CDR2 SYDVKM. The CDR3 sequence is 16 residues long. J lost 8 bases, V lost 10 bases, and 20 bases had no gene match. CDR3 sequence reads: CATHTLAGELYYEQFF. CDR3 in DNA: TGTGCCACCCACACTCTGGCGGGAGAACTATACTATGAGCAGTTCTTC. Complete variable domain (other parts from reference TRBV28 and TRBJ2-1): DVKVTQSSRYLVKRTGEKVFLECVQDMDHENMFWYRQDPGLGLRLIYFSYDVKMKEKGDIPEGYSVSREKKERFSLILESASTNQTSMYLCATHTLAGELYYEQFFGPGTRLTVL.

This clonotype was seen many times. This chain joins TRBV6-1 and TRBJ2-2; TRBD2 might be the D (5 bases). From germline, CDR1 is MNHNS and CDR2 SASEGT. The CDR3 length is 14 residues. V dropped 6 bases and J dropped 1 base, with 9 bases sitting between them. This chain's CDR3 is CASRRVVNTGELFF. The CDR3 coding sequence is TGTGCCAGCAGGAGGGTTGTGAACACCGGGGAGCTGTTTTTT.

In regard to this clonotype: At one end, the junction sequence differs from germline, possibly due to a read error. In DNA form, the CDR3 reads TGTGCCAGCAGCGACAGGGGCTCCTACGAGCAGAACTTC. As protein: CASSDRGSYEQNF. The V and J genes are TRBV28 and TRBJ2-7, with TRBD1 identical over 8 bases. The CDR3 is made up of 13 amino acids. The germline V gene encodes CDR1 MDHEN and CDR2 SYDVKM.

Of note for this clonotype: This could be a read error, since a much larger clone is one nucleotide away. V and J are TRBV28 and TRBJ2-5, with D unresolved. The CDR3 contains 17 residues. Germline values: CDR1 MDHEN, CDR2 SYDVKM. The ends were cut back, 5 bases at V and 3 bases at J, with 22 bases in the middle. The DNA of the CDR3 is TGTGCCAGCAGTAAACTAAGGACGGTCCCTCGGGAAGAGACCCAGTACTTC. This codes for CASSKLRTVPREETQYF.

This clonotype was counted at least ten times. The rearrangement links TRBV28 to TRBJ2-3; TRBD2 matches 12 bases. Trimming took 6 bases from V and 3 from J; bases not matched to a gene: 16. This CDR3 comprises 19 residues. Germline V gives CDR1 MDHEN, CDR2 SYDVKM. The CDR3 region is CASSPWGIGLAGITDTQYF. CDR3 DNA: TGTGCCAGCAGCCCCTGGGGGATAGGACTAGCGGGAATAACAGATACGCAGTATTTT.

This chain links TRBV29-1 with TRBJ2-2, with 7 bases that match TRBD2. The CDR3 length is 15 residues. The V segment lost 6 bases and the J segment 1 base; nucleotides outside the gene matches: 8. CDR1 and CDR2 (germline): SQVTM, ANQGSEA. CDR3 region: CSVRRVAGNTGELFF. CDR3 coding DNA: TGCAGCGTCAGGAGGGTAGCGGGGAACACCGGGGAGCTGTTTTTT.

Turning to this clonotype: Here the CDR3 omits its conserved ending phenylalanine or tryptophan, so a read error is the likely source. This chain joins TRBV13 and TRBJ2-7; D is unclear. Germline CDR1 PRHDT, CDR2 FYEKMQ (reference sequence). V lost 0 bases to trimming and J lost 2 bases, with 11 bases between them. This CDR3 contains 15 residues. The CDR3 region has the DNA TGTGCCAGCAGCTTAGGGCCGACCCAAACCTACGAGCAGTACCTC. Its protein is CASSLGPTQTYEQYL.

The V call is TRBV6-1, the J call TRBJ1-5, with D hard to call. The CDR3 loop spans 15 amino acids. Between the trimmed V and J ends, which lost 5 bases and 3 bases, there was a span of 14 bases. Germline V CDR1 and CDR2: MNHNS, SASEGT. The CDR3 DNA follows: TGTGCCAGCAGTCCAAGCCGGACGGCCAATCAGCCCCAGCATTTT. Amino acids: CASSPSRTANQPQHF.

The chain employs TRBV9 and TRBJ2-5, with 9 bases lining up with TRBD1. The V gene end was trimmed by 6 bases and the J gene end by 5 bases; junction bases not matched to a gene: 11. CDR3 length equals 15 residues. CDR1 and CDR2 from the germline V gene are SGDLS and YYNGEE. CDR3 in DNA: TGTGCCAGCACCGGGGCAGGGGACAGGGTTGAGACCCAGTACTTC. Translating gives CASTGAGDRVETQYF. Using reference TRBV9 and TRBJ2-5 for the parts outside the CDR3, the full variable domain is DSGVTQTPKHLITATGQRVTLRCSPRSGDLSVYWYQQSLDQGLQFLIQYYNGEERAKGNILERFSAQQFPDLHSELNLSSLELGDSALYFCASTGAGDRVETQYFGPGTRLLVL.

Comments on this clonotype: Just one base apart from a much larger clone, this may be a read error. Written as DNA, the CDR3 is TGTGCCAGCAGTCTTTGGGTCCGACAGGGGGCGTACGAGCAGTACTTC. It yields the protein CASSLWVRQGAYEQYF. The rearrangement joins TRBV28 to TRBJ2-7, with 10 bases matching TRBD1. The CDR3 is made up of 16 amino acids. V dropped 5 bases and J dropped 4; count of bases not matched to a gene: 11. CDR1 and CDR2 (germline): MDHEN, SYDVKM.

This clonotype was found once. The chain is built from TRBV6-7 and TRBJ2-5; 7 nucleotides match TRBD2. TRBV6-7 is recorded as an ORF, its role being uncertain. V lost 4 bases, J lost 7 bases, and 21 bases stayed unmatched. The CDR3 is made up of 18 amino acids. The DNA for the CDR3 is TGTGCCAGCAGTTTCACGGCTAGCGGAGCTCTACCTTATGGGACCCAGTACTTC. Translating it yields CASSFTASGALPYGTQYF.

The chain is built from TRBV27 and TRBJ2-7, with a tentative D call TRBD1 (6 bases). The germline V gene has CDR1 MNHEY and CDR2 SMNVEV (reference sequence). Trimming left V 2 bases short and J 4 bases short, with 18 bases between. The CDR3 contains 16 residues. The CDR3 nucleotides are TGTGCCAGCAGTTTAGCCTATCAGGGGTCGAGGTACGAGCAGTACTTC. It specifies CASSLAYQGSRYEQYF.

The sample holds many counts of this clonotype. This chain links TRBV5-1 with TRBJ1-1; perhaps TRBD1 as D (5 bases). The CDR3 length is 13 residues. CDR1 is SGHRS, CDR2 YFSETQ, per germline. V was clipped by 4 bases and J by 11 bases, with 18 bases between them. DNA for the CDR3: TGCGCCAGCAGCCGACGGGACCTGGAGATGGCTTTCTTT. This gives the protein CASSRRDLEMAFF.

V usage is TRBV6-5 and J usage is TRBJ2-3; D possibly corresponds to TRBD2 (5 bases). Trimming removed 8 bases from V and 2 bases from J, with 17 bases in between. The CDR3 is made up of 15 amino acids. Germline V gene lookup returns CDR1 MNHEY and CDR2 SVGAGI. The CDR3 nucleotides are TGTGCCAGCTCTCCTGGGATTAGCGACACAGATACGCAGTATTTT. Protein: CASSPGISDTDTQYF.

This sequence joins TRBV20-1 and TRBJ1-3, with 11 bases fitting TRBD1. V shed 6 bases, J shed 8 bases, and the junction held 6 bases outside the gene matches. The germline CDR1 and CDR2 sequences are DFQATT and SNEGSKA (reference sequence). The length of the CDR3 is 13 residues. The CDR3, as DNA: TGCAGTGCGGCTGGGACAGGGGGACACACCATATATTTT. Its translation: CSAAGTGGHTIYF.

A word on this clonotype: This could be a read error, since a much larger clone is one nucleotide away. V gene TRBV7-9 combines with J gene TRBJ2-7; weak D call: TRBD1 (6 bases). This CDR3 has 12 amino acids. Per germline, CDR1 SEHNR and CDR2 FQNEAQ (reference sequence). V dropped 4 bases and J dropped 6 bases, with 10 bases sitting between them. The CDR3 reads CASSSQGCEQYF. The CDR3 region has the DNA TGTGCCAGCAGCTCTCAGGGGTGCGAGCAGTACTTC.

A few counts support this clonotype. CDR3 sequence (DNA): TGTGCCAGCAGCTTGGGCCCAGGTACATACGAGCAGTACTTC. Translating it yields CASSLGPGTYEQYF. The chain employs TRBV5-4 and TRBJ2-7; unclear D gene. The CDR3 covers 14 residues. V shed 0 bases and J shed 4 bases, with 11 bases lying between them. The germline gives CDR1 SGHNT, CDR2 YYREEE (reference sequence).

CDR3 nucleotide sequence: TGTGCCAGCAGCGTAGGGAGAGGGGGCCGAGAGACCCAGTACTTC. The encoded protein is CASSVGRGGRETQYF. This chain links TRBV9 with TRBJ2-5, with 7 positions matching TRBD1. Germline lookup yields CDR1 SGDLS and CDR2 YYNGEE. The CDR3 runs to 15 residues. V dropped 0 bases and J dropped 4; count of bases not matched to a gene: 6.

Points on this clonotype: This may be a read error: a much more frequent sequence differs by one nucleotide. V and J are TRBV29-1 and TRBJ1-5, with D possibly matching TRBD1 (5 bases). CDR1 and CDR2 (germline): SQVTM, ANQGSEA. The CDR3 covers 11 residues. V was clipped by 4 bases and J by 9 bases, with 10 bases between them. The CDR3 here is CSVGEGLPQHF. The CDR3, as DNA: TGCAGCGTTGGGGAGGGGCTGCCCCAGCATTTT. Full variable domain (remainder filled in from reference TRBV29-1 and TRBJ1-5): SAVISQKPSRDICQRGTSLTIQCQVDSQVTMMFWYRQQPGQSLTLIATANQGSEATYESGFVIDKFPISRPNLTFSTLTVSNMSPEDSSIYLCSVGEGLPQHFGDGTRLSIL.

CDR3 sequence: CASVAGSPYNEQFF. The DNA for the CDR3 is TGTGCCAGCGTTGCAGGGTCCCCCTACAATGAGCAGTTCTTC. The chain joins TRBV7-9 to TRBJ2-1, with D perhaps TRBD1 (5 bases). Trimming cost V 8 bases and J 2 bases, with 13 bases left between them. CDR3 size: 14 residues. The germline CDR1 and CDR2 sequences are SEHNR and FQNEAQ (reference sequence).

Points on this clonotype: A much larger clone differs by one base, so this may be a read error. The chain couples TRBV28 to TRBJ1-5, with D maybe TRBD1 (6 bases). Germline CDR1 reads MDHEN; CDR2 reads SYDVKM. The CDR3 runs 14 residues. The CDR3 region has the DNA TGTGCCAGCAGCCCAGGCAGGGGCAATCGGCCCCAGCATTTT. Translation: CASSPGRGNRPQHF. Based on the CDR3 plus reference TRBV28 and TRBJ1-5, the full variable domain is DVKVTQSSRYLVKRTGEKVFLECVQDMDHENMFWYRQDPGLGLRLIYFSYDVKMKEKGDIPEGYSVSREKKERFSLILESASTNQTSMYLCASSPGRGNRPQHFGDGTRLSIL.

This clonotype was seen more than once but under ten times. This chain connects TRBV6-2 or TRBV6-3 to TRBJ2-1; TRBD2 matches at 12 bases. The CDR3 runs to 16 residues. With 4 bases clipped from V and 7 bases from J, the junction kept 8 bases outside the gene matches. Germline CDR1 MNHEY, CDR2 SVGEGT. The CDR3 nucleotides read TGTGCCAGCAGTTCCCCGACTAGCGGGAGCGTTAATGAGCAGTTCTTC. Its protein product is CASSSPTSGSVNEQFF.

This clonotype was detected ten times or more. The chain recombines TRBV28 with TRBJ2-3, with D perhaps matching TRBD2 (6 bases). Germline V CDR1 and CDR2: MDHEN, SYDVKM. The length of the CDR3 is 14 residues. V was trimmed by 5 bases and J by 5 bases, leaving 14 bases between them. CDR3 amino acids: CASSPRGVRDTQYF. The CDR3 nucleotides are TGTGCCAGCAGTCCACGCGGGGTGCGAGATACGCAGTATTTT.

This clonotype was observed at least ten times. The rearrangement links TRBV7-9 to TRBJ2-7; perhaps TRBD1 as D (7 bases). Trimming pared 1 base from V and 4 bases from J, leaving 17 bases between. Germline loops: CDR1 SEHNR, CDR2 FQNEAQ (reference sequence). This CDR3 has 16 amino acids. The CDR3 coding sequence is TGTGCCAGCAGCTTAGATCGCGGGACAGAGAGGTACGAGCAGTACTTC. Protein sequence: CASSLDRGTERYEQYF. Together with reference TRBV7-9 and TRBJ2-7, the CDR3 gives the full variable domain: DTGVSQNPRHKITKRGQNVTFRCDPISEHNRLYWYRQTLGQGPEFLTYFQNEAQLEKSRLLSDRFSAERPKGSFSTLEIQRTEQGDSAMYLCASSLDRGTERYEQYFGPGTRLTVT.